This T cell receptor beta chain was recorded in a study of T cell changes during pregnancy in multiple sclerosis. This clone occurred once. TCRdb's table, derived via immunoSEQ multiplex PCR, lists solely in-frame clones and lacks some. The sample holds under 40,000 clones, about 90% seen once. The clonotype was recovered from a female donor with multiple sclerosis, enrolled in a pregnancy study. Material: CD4+ T cells from peripheral blood mononuclear cells, obtained before pregnancy.

CDR3 nucleotide sequence: TGTGCCAGCAGCCAGCGGGGGGGCTTCTCACGATACAATGAGCAGTTCTTC. Its protein product is CASSQRGGFSRYNEQFF. The genes are TRBV7-3 and TRBJ2-1; TRBD2 agrees at 10 bases. Germline values: CDR1 SGHTA, CDR2 FQGTGA. V lost 5 bases to trimming and J lost 4 bases; unmatched junction nucleotides: 11. CDR3 length equals 17 residues.